These 17 T cell receptor beta chains share one sample of origin, sequenced in a study of vaccination and CD4 T cells after COVID-19. Cultured CD4+ T cell DNA underwent sequencing with the Oncomine TCR Beta short-read assay. TCRdb fed the PCR reads into MiXCR, producing one record per CDR3 protein. The sample lists about 2,800 distinct CDR3 sequences, roughly 30% seen once, with about 62% in the top ten. Indicated treatment: approximately 9-day PBMC culture with coronavirus spike peptide pools or control peptides (ViraFEST assay). Their specific antigens are unknown. This sample comprised CD4+ T cells from blood, cultured in vitro, obtained after SARS-CoV-2 vaccination. These receptors all come from a human donor who had recovered from COVID-19.

This chain connects TRBV6-5 to TRBJ2-3, with D maybe TRBD2 (6 bases). The CDR3 has 15 amino acids. Germline values: CDR1 MNHEY, CDR2 SVGAGI. Trimming removed 2 bases at V and 1 base at J, with 10 bases between. CDR3 DNA: TGTGCCAGCAGTTACAGGAGGGCGGGCACAGATACGCAGTATTTT. Translating it yields CASSYRRAGTDTQYF.

The J gene is TRBJ2-7, the V gene TRBV5-4; unclear D gene. The CDR3 consists of 15 residues. Between the trimmed V and J ends, which lost 4 bases and 4 bases, there was a span of 18 bases. Germline lookup yields CDR1 SGHNT and CDR2 YYREEE (reference sequence). The CDR3 DNA sequence: TGTGCCAGCAGCCCTCGACTTCCCCCAGCGTACGAGCAGTACTTC. Translation: CASSPRLPPAYEQYF.

This clonotype rates as medium-sized. V and J are TRBV5-1 and TRBJ2-5; the D gene is possibly TRBD2 (6 bases). Trimming removed 0 bases from V and 1 base from J, with 10 bases in between. This CDR3 is built from 15 residues. The germline V gene encodes CDR1 SGHRS and CDR2 YFSETQ. The CDR3 nucleotides are TGCGCCAGCAGCTTGGCGGGCGGGGTCCAAGAGACCCAGTACTTC. It specifies CASSLAGGVQETQYF. Full variable domain (missing parts from reference TRBV5-1 and TRBJ2-5): KAGVTQTPRYLIKTRGQQVTLSCSPISGHRSVSWYQQTPGQGLQFLFEYFSETQRNKGNFPGRFSGRQFSNSRSEMNVSTLELGDSALYLCASSLAGGVQETQYFGPGTRLLVL.

This clonotype occurred a few times. This rearrangement joins TRBV7-3 to TRBJ2-1, with a tentative D call TRBD2 (6 bases). The CDR3 sequence is 13 residues long. Deletions cut 5 bases from V and 4 bases from J, with 9 bases between. Germline CDR1 reads SGHTA; CDR2 reads FQGTGA. CDR3 sequence (DNA): TGTGCCAGCAGCCTAGGGACTTACAATGAGCAGTTCTTC. This sequence encodes CASSLGTYNEQFF.

Relative to its sample, this clonotype is large. The chain uses TRBV7-2 and TRBJ2-7; D gene unclear. Germline CDR1 is SGHTA and CDR2 is FQGNSA. This CDR3 contains 12 residues. V was shortened by 5 bases and J by 0 bases, with 5 bases between the two germline ends. Here the CDR3 reads CASSLSSYEQYF. CDR3 bases: TGTGCCAGCAGCCTGAGCTCCTACGAGCAGTACTTC.

The CDR3 spells CASSIWQSYGYTF. The CDR3 bases are TGTGCCAGTAGTATCTGGCAGAGCTATGGCTACACCTTC. V is TRBV19 and J is TRBJ1-2; D ambiguous. The V end was cut by 3 bases, the J end by 4 bases, with 9 bases between. This CDR3 spans 13 amino acids. Germline V gives CDR1 LNHDA, CDR2 SQIVND (reference sequence).

This clonotype was seen just once. A much larger clonotype is one base distant, so this may be a read error. The rearrangement links TRBV7-2 to TRBJ2-7; TRBD1 matches 8 bases. The germline V gene has CDR1 SGHTA and CDR2 FQGNSA. The CDR3 is 14 amino acids. This CDR3 reads CASSQQGVVYEQCF. CDR3 DNA: TGTGCCAGCAGCCAACAGGGGGTGGTGTACGAGCAGTGCTTC.

This clonotype was counted only a few times. The gene calls are TRBV4-2 and TRBJ2-3; no firm D call. V was shortened by 4 bases and J by 0 bases, with 8 bases between the two germline ends. CDR1 and CDR2 (germline): LGHNA, YNFKEQ. This CDR3 spans 14 amino acids. The chain's CDR3 is CASSLDPSTDTQYF. CDR3 DNA: TGTGCCAGCAGCCTGGACCCAAGCACAGATACGCAGTATTTT.

A few counts support this clonotype. J is TRBJ1-6 and V is TRBV6-1, with D unclear. Germline CDR1 and CDR2: MNHNS and SASEGT. V lost 4 bases and J 3 bases, leaving 10 bases between the germline ends. This CDR3 comprises 15 residues. DNA for the CDR3: TGTGCCAGCAGTGGGGCAGTCCACTATAATTCACCCCTCCACTTT. Its protein product is CASSGAVHYNSPLHF.

This clonotype is judged medium-sized. One junction end does not reproduce the germline sequence, and a read error may be involved. The chain recombines TRBV7-8 with TRBJ2-7, with 8 bases identical to TRBD1. This CDR3 is built from 15 residues. CDR1 and CDR2 (germline): SGHVS, FQNEAQ. This chain's CDR3 is CASSLMATGESTRDF. CDR3 DNA sequence: TGTGCCAGCAGCTTAATGGCGACAGGGGAGAGCACGAGGGATTTC.

CDR3 bases: TGTGCCACCAGCAGGACCCCGAGGACAGAAGAGACCCAGTACTTC. Protein product: CATSRTPRTEETQYF. This chain connects TRBV15 to TRBJ2-5; D may be TRBD1 (6 bases). The CDR3 covers 15 residues. The germline V and J ends were trimmed by 3 bases and 3 bases, with 14 bases remaining between them. Germline CDR1 LNHNV, CDR2 YYDKDF (reference sequence).

This clonotype has more than one count but fewer than ten. The chain carries TRBV28 and TRBJ1-1; D is ambiguous. CDR3 length equals 12 residues. The V end lost 5 bases, the J end lost 7 bases, and 11 bases lay between the germline ends. CDR1 and CDR2 (germline): MDHEN, SYDVKM. The CDR3 loop is CASSPPLREAFF. DNA of the CDR3: TGTGCCAGCAGTCCCCCTCTTCGTGAAGCTTTCTTT.

This clonotype was counted a few times. The CDR3 coding sequence is TGTGCCAGCAGCTTAGTAGGCTGGCAGGGGAACACTGAAGCTTTCTTT. As protein: CASSLVGWQGNTEAFF. The V and J genes are TRBV7-2 and TRBJ1-1; D is perhaps TRBD1 (5 bases). CDR3 length: 16 amino acids. V was cut by 1 base and J by 1 base, with 13 bases left in between. Looked up from germline, CDR1 is SGHTA and CDR2 is FQGNSA.

This clonotype has more than one count but fewer than ten. The rearrangement joins TRBV5-4 to TRBJ2-7, with D tentatively TRBD2 (5 bases). The germline V gene encodes CDR1 SGHNT and CDR2 YYREEE (reference sequence). V shed 6 bases and J shed 0 bases, with 13 bases lying between them. The CDR3 contains 14 residues. The CDR3, as DNA: TGTGCCAGCACCGAGAGGGCGTACTCCTACGAGCAGTACTTC. As protein: CASTERAYSYEQYF.

The chain recombines TRBV19 with TRBJ2-1, with 9 bases that match TRBD2. The germline V gene has CDR1 LNHDA and CDR2 SQIVND (reference sequence). The CDR3 length is 14 residues. After removal of 4 bases from V and 4 bases from J, the junction contained 2 bases not matched to a gene. The DNA for the CDR3 is TGTGCCAGTAGTAGCGGGGGGGATTACAATGAGCAGTTCTTC. Encoded protein: CASSSGGDYNEQFF.

This clonotype was picked up one time. A clone one base away is much larger, so this may be a read error. Written as DNA, the CDR3 is TGTGCCAGCAGCATCCGACAGGCCTCTGGGGCCAACGTCCTGACTTTC. It yields the protein CASSIRQASGANVLTF. V is TRBV7-9 and J is TRBJ2-6; a possible D gene is TRBD1 (6 bases). CDR1 and CDR2 from the germline V gene are SEHNR and FQNEAQ (reference sequence). CDR3 length: 16 residues. Trimming left V 5 bases short and J 0 bases short, with 11 bases between.

This clonotype was recorded a few times. The V and J genes are TRBV29-1 and TRBJ2-3; a possible D gene is TRBD2 (6 bases). Trimming removed 0 bases at V and 6 bases at J, with 7 bases between. Germline V lookup: CDR1 SQVTM, CDR2 ANQGSEA. The length of the CDR3 is 12 residues. This CDR3 reads CSVEDGGDTQYF. CDR3 nucleotide sequence: TGCAGCGTTGAAGATGGAGGGGATACGCAGTATTTT.